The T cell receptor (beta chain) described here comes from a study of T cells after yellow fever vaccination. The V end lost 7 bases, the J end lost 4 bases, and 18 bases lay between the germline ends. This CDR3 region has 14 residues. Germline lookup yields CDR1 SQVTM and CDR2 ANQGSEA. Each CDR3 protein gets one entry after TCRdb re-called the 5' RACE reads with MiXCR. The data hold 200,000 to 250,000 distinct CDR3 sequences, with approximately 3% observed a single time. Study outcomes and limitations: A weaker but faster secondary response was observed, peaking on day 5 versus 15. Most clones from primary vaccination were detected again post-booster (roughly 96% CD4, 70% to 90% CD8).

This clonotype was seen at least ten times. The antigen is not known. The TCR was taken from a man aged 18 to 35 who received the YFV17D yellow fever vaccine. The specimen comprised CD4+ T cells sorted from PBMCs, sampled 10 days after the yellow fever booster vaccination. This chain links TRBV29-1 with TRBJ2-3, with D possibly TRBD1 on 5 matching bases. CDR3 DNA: TGCAGCGCCGTGGGGCCTAGTCTATCAGATACGCAGTATTTT. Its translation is CSAVGPSLSDTQYF.